One sample yielded the 15 T cell receptor beta chains listed below, sequenced in a study of shared clonotypes between healthy human individuals. Here immunoSEQ multiplex PCR was the method, and the copy in TCRdb shows in-frame clones only, minus some. This table has around 2.5 million clones, over 85% appearing once. Sequenced material: naive CD4+ T cells from PBMCs. Subset denoted: CD45RA+ positively selected. The source of these receptors is a man aged 18 to 30 in good health. Some clones in this sample may be carry-over from other donors' samples.

CDR3: CASEGGSGGDTGELFF. As DNA, the CDR3 is TGTGCCAGCGAGGGGGGATCAGGGGGCGACACCGGGGAGCTGTTTTTT. This chain links TRBV25-1 with TRBJ2-2; TRBD1 matches at 8 bases. Germline V gives CDR1 MGHDK, CDR2 SYGVNS. Trimming cost V 8 bases and J 3 bases; bases outside gene matches: 11. This CDR3 region has 16 residues.

The rearrangement links TRBV6-5 to TRBJ2-7; TRBD1 matches at 7 bases. The CDR3 extends over 16 amino acids. Unmatched junction bases numbered 10, after V lost 2 bases and J lost 3 bases. From germline, CDR1 is MNHEY and CDR2 SVGAGI. CDR3 nucleotides: TGTGCCAGCAGTTACCGGCAAAGGACAGGACTCTACGAGCAGTACTTC. Translated: CASSYRQRTGLYEQYF.

The chain is built from TRBV9 and TRBJ2-4, with D perhaps matching TRBD1 (7 bases). V was clipped by 0 bases and J by 7 bases, with 8 bases between them. CDR3 length equals 13 residues. Per the germline V gene, CDR1 is SGDLS and CDR2 is YYNGEE. CDR3: CASSVAGGNIQYF. The CDR3 DNA is TGTGCCAGCAGCGTAGCAGGGGGGAACATTCAGTACTTC.

This chain uses TRBV5-1 with TRBJ2-4, with D perhaps matching TRBD2 (6 bases). V was clipped by 4 bases and J by 0 bases, with 11 bases between them. CDR3 length: 15 residues. Per germline, CDR1 SGHRS and CDR2 YFSETQ. Here the CDR3 reads CASSPGEVAKNIQYF. DNA of the CDR3: TGCGCCAGCAGCCCGGGGGAGGTAGCCAAAAACATTCAGTACTTC. Combining the CDR3 with reference TRBV5-1 and TRBJ2-4 gives the whole variable domain KAGVTQTPRYLIKTRGQQVTLSCSPISGHRSVSWYQQTPGQGLQFLFEYFSETQRNKGNFPGRFSGRQFSNSRSEMNVSTLELGDSALYLCASSPGEVAKNIQYFGAGTRLSVL.

This clone was recorded only once. V gene TRBV28 combines with J gene TRBJ2-3, with 8 bases that match TRBD1. The CDR3 sequence is 14 residues long. Germline assignment: CDR1 MDHEN and CDR2 SYDVKM. Trimming took 8 bases from V and 1 from J; bases not matched to a gene: 5. In DNA, the CDR3 is TGTGCCAGCCAGGGGGCGAGGGGCACAGATACGCAGTATTTT. It specifies CASQGARGTDTQYF.

V usage is TRBV9 and J usage is TRBJ2-5; the match to TRBD2 covers 12 bases. With V trimmed by 3 bases and J by 5 bases, 5 bases remained unmatched. The CDR3 runs 15 residues. CDR1 is SGDLS and CDR2 is YYNGEE in the germline V gene. CDR3 sequence (DNA): TGTGCCAGCAGCGCGACTAGCGGGAGCTGGGAGACCCAGTACTTC. This sequence encodes CASSATSGSWETQYF.

This chain connects TRBV28 to TRBJ2-7, with 9 nucleotides matching TRBD1. V lost 6 bases and J lost 1; bases outside the gene matches: 16. Germline V CDR1 and CDR2: MDHEN, SYDVKM. The CDR3 runs to 18 residues. The CDR3 DNA follows: TGTGCCAGCAGACCAACAGGGGGCGCAATTACCCCTTCCTACGAGCAGTACTTC. This translates into CASRPTGGAITPSYEQYF.

The chain joins TRBV6-1 to TRBJ2-4; no clear D. V was trimmed by 0 bases and J by 3 bases, leaving 15 bases between them. Germline values: CDR1 MNHNS, CDR2 SASEGT. The CDR3 sequence is 17 residues long. The CDR3 is CASSEAVFDPIKNIQYF. As DNA, the CDR3 is TGTGCCAGCAGTGAAGCGGTCTTTGATCCTATCAAAAACATTCAGTACTTC.

The chain recombines TRBV11-2 with TRBJ1-3; perhaps TRBD1 as D (5 bases). The CDR3 is 14 residues long. Germline CDR1 is SGHAT and CDR2 is FQNNGV. V dropped 4 bases and J dropped 1 base, with 8 bases sitting between them. In nucleotides, the CDR3 is TGTGCCAGCAGCTCGGGGGTGTCTGGAAACACCATATATTTT. It codes for CASSSGVSGNTIYF. Full variable domain (missing parts from reference TRBV11-2 and TRBJ1-3): EAGVAQSPRYKIIEKRQSVAFWCNPISGHATLYWYQQILGQGPKLLIQFQNNGVVDDSQLPKDRFSAERLKGVDSTLKIQPAKLEDSAVYLCASSSGVSGNTIYFGEGSWLTVV.

The rearrangement uses TRBV5-1 and TRBJ1-3; 9 bases align to TRBD1. Germline CDR1 and CDR2: SGHRS and YFSETQ. J was trimmed by 3 bases and V by 4 bases; bases with no gene match: 8. CDR3 length: 16 residues. The CDR3: CASSPTGGADGNTIYF. CDR3 DNA sequence: TGCGCCAGCAGCCCCACAGGGGGCGCCGATGGAAACACCATATATTTT.

This rearrangement joins TRBV6-1 to TRBJ1-1; the D is unclear. V lost 11 bases and J lost 1, with 11 bases in between. Germline V gene sequence: CDR1 MNHNS, CDR2 SASEGT. This CDR3 comprises 12 residues. The CDR3 reads CAGRTGNTEAFF. The DNA for the CDR3 is TGTGCCGGGAGGACGGGGAACACTGAAGCTTTCTTT.

The chain has TRBV28 and TRBJ1-6, with 7 bases lining up with TRBD1. V trimming: 4 bases; J trimming: 6 bases; junction bases outside the gene matches: 0. The CDR3 sequence is 13 residues long. Germline-derived CDR1 and CDR2 are MDHEN and SYDVKM. The CDR3 loop is CASSWDSNSPLHF. In DNA, the CDR3 is TGTGCCAGCAGTTGGGACAGTAATTCACCCCTCCACTTT.

This chain connects TRBV5-8 to TRBJ2-2; D is unclear. Germline lookup yields CDR1 SGHTS and CDR2 YDEGEE. This CDR3 contains 17 residues. Deletions cut 0 bases from V and 4 bases from J, with 16 bases between. In DNA form, the CDR3 reads TGTGCCAGCAGCTTGGCCTTCAGGAAGACGGGCACCGGGGAGCTGTTTTTT. Protein sequence: CASSLAFRKTGTGELFF.

The chain couples TRBV7-9 to TRBJ2-3; 9 nucleotides align to TRBD1. The CDR3 spans 17 residues. V gave up 2 bases and J gave up 6 bases; unmatched junction bases: 12. CDR1 is SEHNR, CDR2 FQNEAQ, per germline (reference sequence). CDR3: CASSLKKAGQGGDTQYF. The CDR3 bases are TGTGCCAGCAGCTTAAAGAAAGCGGGACAGGGTGGTGATACGCAGTATTTT.

The chain employs TRBV5-1 and TRBJ2-1, with 8 bases lining up with TRBD1. J gave up 9 bases and V 0 bases, and 8 bases lay outside the gene matches. This CDR3 has 15 amino acids. Germline CDR1 reads SGHRS; CDR2 reads YFSETQ. Here the CDR3 DNA reads TGCGCCAGCAGCTTGGGACAGGGGTTCTCCACTGAGCAGTTCTTC. It codes for CASSLGQGFSTEQFF.